A single TCR beta chain is shown here with its context. The CDR3 is made up of 16 amino acids. CDR1 is GTSNPN, CDR2 SVGIG, per germline (reference sequence). The germline V and J ends were trimmed by 2 bases and 2 bases, with 17 bases remaining between them. The data originate from a study of CD8+ T cells in alopecia areata. After isolation, RNA underwent reverse transcription to generate cDNA as the sequencing template. Generated by immunoSEQ multiplex PCR, the TCRdb table keeps only in-frame clones and is missing some. The sample lists some 120,000 clones; 60% to 65% were seen once. Treatment: oral pan-JAK inhibitor, 5-10 mg twice daily. Peripheral blood, together with lesional scalp punch biopsies, was collected from alopecia areata patients.

This material consisted of CD4+ T cells sorted from blood, taken at week 4, from a patient treated with tofacitinib. The receptor's source is a human donor with alopecia areata. V gene TRBV30 combines with J gene TRBJ2-3, with D possibly TRBD1 on 5 matching bases. The CDR3 DNA follows: TGTGCCTGGAGTTCAAGTCCGTGGGGCCCCACAGATACGCAGTATTTT. Protein product: CAWSSSPWGPTDTQYF.